A selection of T cell receptor beta chains follows, all from one sample in a study of glioma-infiltrating T cells. Using its own MiXCR run on the multiplex PCR reads, TCRdb lists one record per CDR3 protein. This table holds 150,000 to 200,000 distinct CDR3 sequences, more than 35% found once. The sequencing sample was made of glioma tissue, nonneoplastic brain tissue, or PBMCs (not recorded which). Source of these receptors: a human donor with low-grade glioma or glioblastoma, undergoing nonglioma brain surgery, or in good health (not recorded which). Both conserved end residues are part of each CDR3. The order of the fields is D gene, clone size, V gene, J gene, CDR3 protein, CDR3 DNA. A D gene is named only where the DNA matches it firmly. A row's size may be missing; if present it is once, few, many or a size class.

>NA|NA|TRBV6-5|TRBJ2-3
CASSYKYTQYF
TGTGCCAGCAGTTACAAATATACGCAGTATTTT
>NA|NA|TRBV19|TRBJ2-7
CASSQSADRTYEQYF
TGTGCCAGTAGTCAATCCGCCGACAGAACCTACGAGCAGTACTTC
>NA|many|TRBV28|TRBJ1-5
CASRVQFNQPQHF
TGTGCCAGCAGGGTTCAGTTTAATCAGCCCCAGCATTTT
>NA|many|TRBV20-1|TRBJ1-1
CSASRFSMNTEAFF
TGCAGTGCTAGTCGGTTTTCTATGAACACTGAAGCTTTCTTT
>NA|NA|TRBV3-1|TRBJ2-7
CASSQHKDGPYEQYF
TGTGCCAGCAGCCAACATAAGGACGGACCCTACGAGCAGTACTTC
>TRBD1|few|TRBV5-4|TRBJ2-5
CASSARDRGDLETQYF
TGTGCCAGCAGCGCTAGGGACAGGGGCGATCTAGAGACCCAGTACTTC
>TRBD2|NA|TRBV19|TRBJ2-1
CASSMGPEGGRDEQFF
TGTGCCAGTAGTATGGGTCCGGAGGGAGGGCGGGATGAGCAGTTCTTC
>NA|few|TRBV19|TRBJ2-3
CASTPYGSQLGDTQYF
TGTGCCAGTACGCCCTACGGGAGCCAATTAGGGGATACGCAGTATTTT
>TRBD2|NA|TRBV20-1|TRBJ2-3
CSASPARLAGGQTEADTQYF
TGCAGTGCTAGCCCTGCGCGGCTAGCGGGAGGTCAGACGGAGGCTGATACGCAGTATTTT
>NA|many|TRBV20-1|TRBJ1-5
CSARSGGQPQHF
TGCAGTGCTAGGTCAGGAGGACAGCCCCAGCATTTT
>NA|NA|TRBV29-1|TRBJ1-5
CSVAQDRSNQPQHF
TGCAGCGTCGCACAGGACCGAAGCAATCAGCCCCAGCATTTT